A selection of T cell receptor beta chains follows, all from one sample in a study of CXCR3-negative and CXCR3-positive naive CD8 T cells. TCRdb derives one entry per CDR3 protein from the 5' RACE reads, leaving out DNA. This specimen shows about 80,000 distinct CDR3 sequences; the ten leading clones hold around 1.4%. The sequenced sample was naive CXCR3- CD8+ T cells from blood. These TCRs come from a human donor in good health. Some clones in this sample may be carry-over from other donors' samples. Each CDR3 is given with its conserved first and last residue.

TRBV15	TRBJ2-3	CATSASGGTNTQYF
TRBV29-1	TRBJ2-1	CSVEESSYNEQFF
TRBV29-1	TRBJ2-1	CSALAGGPYEQFF
TRBV29-1	TRBJ1-5	CSGGQPEGPQHF
TRBV7-6	TRBJ2-7	CASSLESTYEQYF
TRBV25-1	TRBJ2-7	CASSDRQGRYEQYF
TRBV28	TRBJ1-2	CASSPRAYGYTF
TRBV12-3/TRBV12-4	TRBJ1-1	CASSSWTDLVRAFF
TRBV28	TRBJ2-3	CASRSGVGTDTQYF
TRBV7-9	TRBJ1-2	CASADRAYGYTF
TRBV4-1	TRBJ2-1	CASSQEPRQGNNEQFF
TRBV5-1	TRBJ2-1	CASRGLAGPYNEQFF
TRBV14	TRBJ2-7	CASSQGLGPSYEQYF
TRBV7-9	TRBJ1-4	CASSLVQPPEKLFF
TRBV29-1	TRBJ2-7	CSVLAETYEQYF
TRBV15	TRBJ2-7	CATSSPDLGLYEQYF
TRBV21-1	TRBJ1-2	CASSREDNYGYTF
TRBV29-1	TRBJ2-4	CSAGGTGIGIQYF
TRBV28	TRBJ2-7	CASSGTGYEQYF